The text below deals with one T cell receptor beta chain. An end of the junction differs from the germline gene, which may be a read error. The sorted Tregs were CD4+CD25+CD127-/low cells. In TCRdb, the 5' RACE reads were re-called with MiXCR into one record per CDR3 protein. Of fewer than 55,000 distinct CDR3 sequences listed, 20% to 25% were seen once; the top ten hold 3.5% to 4.5%. The CDR3 is 17 amino acids. Per the germline V gene, CDR1 is DFQATT and CDR2 is SNEGSKA (reference sequence). The source material was Tregs sorted from a lymph node. The receptor was isolated from a female donor with breast cancer. The J gene is TRBJ2-1, the V gene TRBV20-1, with 9 bases fitting TRBD2. The CDR3 nucleotides are TGCAGTGCTAGCCCTTTTTTAGCGGGAGCGTCAGACAATGAACAGTTCTTC. Amino acid sequence: CSASPFLAGASDNEQFF.